This passage covers 6 T cell receptor beta chains from one sample sequenced in a study of human T cells and chemical hapten exposure. In TCRdb, the RACE reads were re-called with MiXCR into one record per CDR3 protein. The data contain about 120,000 distinct CDR3 sequences, 9.5% to 13% of them singletons. Time point: patch test 1, 2 weeks after DPC sensitization. Treatment defined: therapeutic diphenylcyclopropenone sensitization with weekly scalp DPC. The material sequenced was whole blood, taken in connection with sensitization to the hapten diphenylcyclopropenone (DPC). Receptors originate from a woman aged 45-60 years with alopecia areata. Some clones in this sample may be carry-over from other donors' samples.

This clonotype has at least ten counts. The rearrangement joins TRBV6-5 to TRBJ2-3; tentatively, D is TRBD2 (5 bases). The CDR3 totals 13 residues. Trimming removed 4 bases at V and 1 base at J, with 6 bases between. The germline V gene encodes CDR1 MNHEY and CDR2 SVGAGI. The CDR3 sequence: CASSFGGTDTQYF. Written as DNA, the CDR3 is TGTGCCAGCAGTTTCGGGGGCACAGATACGCAGTATTTT.

The chain employs TRBV6-6 and TRBJ2-3, with unresolved D. Germline V lookup: CDR1 MNHNY, CDR2 SVGAGI (reference sequence). This CDR3 contains 15 residues. Trimming shortened V by 6 bases and J by 2 bases, and 15 bases separated the two germline ends. CDR3 DNA: TGTGCCAGCAGCTCCCGAGACCCTCCCACAGATACGCAGTATTTT. Its protein is CASSSRDPPTDTQYF.

V and J are TRBV29-1 and TRBJ1-1; 8 bases map to TRBD1. The CDR3 is made up of 17 amino acids. V was pared by 0 bases and J by 1 base, with 10 bases of the junction left unmatched. Germline lookup yields CDR1 SQVTM and CDR2 ANQGSEA. The CDR3 sequence is CSVEDPLDRGTNTEAFF. CDR3 in DNA: TGCAGCGTTGAAGATCCGTTAGACAGGGGAACGAACACTGAAGCTTTCTTT. The whole variable domain, remainder taken from reference TRBV29-1 and TRBJ1-1, is SAVISQKPSRDICQRGTSLTIQCQVDSQVTMMFWYRQQPGQSLTLIATANQGSEATYESGFVIDKFPISRPNLTFSTLTVSNMSPEDSSIYLCSVEDPLDRGTNTEAFFGQGTRLTVV.

The gene calls are TRBV4-1 and TRBJ2-7, with D possibly TRBD1 on 6 matching bases. CDR1 MGHRA and CDR2 YSYEKL come from the germline V gene. The germline V and J ends were trimmed by 1 base and 3 bases, with 10 bases remaining between them. The CDR3 spans 14 residues. The CDR3 here is CASSQGETGYEQYF. The CDR3 bases are TGCGCCAGCAGCCAAGGAGAGACAGGCTACGAGCAGTACTTC.

The chain employs TRBV7-2 and TRBJ2-2; D possibly uses TRBD1 or TRBD2 (5 bases each). With 1 base removed from V and 7 bases from J, the gap between germline ends came to 13 bases. The CDR3 contains 15 residues. Germline values: CDR1 SGHTA, CDR2 FQGNSA. The CDR3 spells CASSLEWGTHGELFF. DNA of the CDR3: TGTGCCAGCAGCTTAGAGTGGGGGACCCACGGGGAGCTGTTTTTT.

This clonotype was seen at least ten times. V gene TRBV19 combines with J gene TRBJ1-5; perhaps TRBD1 as D (5 bases). The germline V gene encodes CDR1 LNHDA and CDR2 SQIVND (reference sequence). The CDR3 length is 16 residues. The V gene lost 3 bases and the J gene lost 0 bases, with 12 bases spanning the gap. CDR3 DNA sequence: TGTGCCAGTAGTATGGCGGCAGGGTATAGCAATCAGCCCCAGCATTTT. It translates to CASSMAAGYSNQPQHF.